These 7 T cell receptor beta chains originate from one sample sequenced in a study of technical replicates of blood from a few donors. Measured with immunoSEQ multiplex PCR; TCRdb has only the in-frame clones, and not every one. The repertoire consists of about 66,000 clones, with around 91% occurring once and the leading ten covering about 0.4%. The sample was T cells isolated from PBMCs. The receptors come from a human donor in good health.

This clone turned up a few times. CDR3 sequence: CASSSGGGSETQYF. The CDR3 coding sequence is TGTGCCAGCAGCTCTGGGGGGGGCAGCGAGACCCAGTACTTC. V gene TRBV7-3 combines with J gene TRBJ2-5; D may be TRBD2 (7 bases). CDR1 is SGHTA, CDR2 FQGTGA, per germline. The CDR3 has 14 residues. V was shortened by 4 bases and J by 5 bases, with 14 bases between the two germline ends.

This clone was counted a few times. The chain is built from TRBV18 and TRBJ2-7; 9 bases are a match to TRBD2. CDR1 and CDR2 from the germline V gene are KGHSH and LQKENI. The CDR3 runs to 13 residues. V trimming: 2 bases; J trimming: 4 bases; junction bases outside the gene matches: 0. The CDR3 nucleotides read TGTGCCAGCTCACCAGCGGGAGGGTACGAGCAGTACTTC. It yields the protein CASSPAGGYEQYF.

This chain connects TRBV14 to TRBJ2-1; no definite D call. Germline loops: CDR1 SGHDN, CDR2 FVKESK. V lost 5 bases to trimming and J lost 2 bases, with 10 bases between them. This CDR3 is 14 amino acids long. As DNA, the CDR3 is TGTGCCAGCAGCGGCCTTGAGGCCTACAATGAGCAGTTCTTC. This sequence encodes CASSGLEAYNEQFF.

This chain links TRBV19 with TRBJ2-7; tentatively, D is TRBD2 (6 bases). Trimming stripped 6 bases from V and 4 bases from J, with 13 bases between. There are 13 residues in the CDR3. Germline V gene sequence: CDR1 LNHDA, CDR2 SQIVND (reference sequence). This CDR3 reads CASSSGLFYEQYF. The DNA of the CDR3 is TGTGCCAGTAGCTCGGGACTCTTTTACGAGCAGTACTTC.

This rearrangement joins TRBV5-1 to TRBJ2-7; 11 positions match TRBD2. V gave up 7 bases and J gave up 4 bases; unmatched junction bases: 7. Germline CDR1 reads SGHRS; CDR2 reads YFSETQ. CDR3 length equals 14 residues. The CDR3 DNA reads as TGCGCCAGCGGAACTAGCGGGAGTGCTTACGAGCAGTACTTC. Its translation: CASGTSGSAYEQYF.

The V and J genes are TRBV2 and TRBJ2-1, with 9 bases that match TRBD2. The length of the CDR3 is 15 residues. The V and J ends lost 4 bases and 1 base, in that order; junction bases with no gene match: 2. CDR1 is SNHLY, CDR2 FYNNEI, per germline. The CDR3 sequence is CASSVTSGSYNEQFF. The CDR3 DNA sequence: TGTGCCAGCAGTGTCACTAGCGGGTCCTACAATGAGCAGTTCTTC. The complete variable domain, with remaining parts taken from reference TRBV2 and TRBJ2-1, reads EPEVTQTPSHQVTQMGQEVILRCVPISNHLYFYWYRQILGQKVEFLVSFYNNEISEKSEIFDDQFSVERPDGSNFTLKIRSTKLEDSAMYFCASSVTSGSYNEQFFGPGTRLTVL.

CDR3 sequence reads: CASSNGQGGYEQYF. The CDR3, as DNA: TGCGCCAGCAGCAACGGACAGGGTGGCTACGAGCAGTACTTC. The J gene is TRBJ2-7, the V gene TRBV5-1, with 8 positions matching TRBD1. The germline V gene has CDR1 SGHRS and CDR2 YFSETQ. J gave up 3 bases and V 4 bases, and 6 bases lay outside the gene matches. The CDR3 spans 14 residues.